Listed below are T cell receptor beta chains from one sample, sequenced in a study of blood T cell repertoires in COVID-19. Method: immunoSEQ multiplex PCR; TCRdb's copy keeps in-frame clones and lacks some. The sample shows about 160,000 clones, around 85% of them seen only once. Specimen: peripheral blood. The origin of the receptors is a man aged 60-69 years with active or convalescent COVID-19. Each CDR3 is given with its conserved first and last residue. Fields, in order: V gene, J gene, clone size, D gene, CDR3 DNA, CDR3 protein. The D gene is left open where the match is weak. Rows give clone size only sometimes, using once, few, many, or a class for an expanded clone.

>TRBV3-1/TRBV3-2|TRBJ2-7|-|TRBD2
TGTGCCAGCAGCCTTACCCCCGGGACTACGAGAGGCTACGAGCAGTACTTC
CASSLTPGTTRGYEQYF
>TRBV5-1|TRBJ2-7|few|-
TGCGCCAGCACCTGGGGGCCTTCTAGCTACGAGCAGTACTTC
CASTWGPSSYEQYF
>TRBV7-3|TRBJ1-3|-|-
TGTGCCAGCAGTTTAGGGCCCATAAGCTCTGGAAACACCATATATTTT
CASSLGPISSGNTIYF
>TRBV11-1|TRBJ2-5|-|-
TGTGCCAGCAGCCCCGGGAAAAGCCAGTACTTC
CASSPGKSQYF
>TRBV29-1|TRBJ1-1|few|TRBD1
TGCAGCGCACTCCCCCTAACAGGGGCGGGGAACACTGAAGCTTTCTTT
CSALPLTGAGNTEAFF
>TRBV19|TRBJ1-5|-|TRBD1
TGTGCCAGTAGTACTGGGACAGGACTCAATCAGCCCCAGCATTTT
CASSTGTGLNQPQHF
>TRBV19|TRBJ2-3|once|-
TGTGCCAGTAGTATAGGCAACAGCCAGGGGGATACGCAGTATTTT
CASSIGNSQGDTQYF
>TRBV4-1|TRBJ1-2|-|-
TGCGCCAGCAGCCAAGATGCAGACTCCCTAAACTATGGCTACACCTTC
CASSQDADSLNYGYTF
>TRBV10-1|TRBJ2-4|-|TRBD2
TGCGCCAGCAGTAGCGGGGAGGCCAAAAACATTCAGTACTTC
CASSSGEAKNIQYF
>TRBV5-4|TRBJ2-7|-|TRBD1
TGTGCCAGCAGCACCGCCGGACAGGGATTCTACGAGCAGTACTTC
CASSTAGQGFYEQYF
>TRBV18|TRBJ1-1|-|TRBD1
TGTGCCAGCTCACTTTCCGGGACAGCTAACACTGAAGCTTTCTTT
CASSLSGTANTEAFF
>TRBV18|TRBJ1-1|-|-
TGTGCCAGCTCCCCACCGGGAGGGAGGGTAAGATACACTGAAGCTTTCTTT
CASSPPGGRVRYTEAFF
>TRBV9|TRBJ2-1|-|-
TGTGCCAGCAGCGTAGCCCCAGGGCTTGAGCAGTTCTTC
CASSVAPGLEQFF
>TRBV18|TRBJ2-2|few|TRBD2
TGTGCCAGCTCACCCCCGGCCGGGAGGGAGCACGGGGAGCTGTTTTTT
CASSPPAGREHGELFF
>TRBV24-1|TRBJ1-1|-|-
TGTGCCACCAGTGATATCGGTAGCACTGAAGCTTTCTTT
CATSDIGSTEAFF
>TRBV7-2|TRBJ1-2|few|TRBD1
TGTGCCAGCAGCCGGGACAGCGCTAACTATGGCTACACCTTC
CASSRDSANYGYTF
>TRBV28|TRBJ2-7|many|-
TGTGCCAGCAGTGCCCGGGACTCCGAGTACTTC
CASSARDSEYF
>TRBV2|TRBJ1-2|-|-
TGTGCCAGCAGAATCGGGGGAAATCCTGACTATGGCTACACCTTC
CASRIGGNPDYGYTF
>TRBV4-2|TRBJ1-2|-|TRBD1
TGTGCCAGCAGCCAAGAGTCCGGGTCGCCAGGGGGGTATGGCTACACCTTC
CASSQESGSPGGYGYTF
>TRBV2|TRBJ2-7|-|-
TGTGCCAGCGGAGGGCAGGTCAACTACGAGCAGTACTTC
CASGGQVNYEQYF
>TRBV19|TRBJ1-4|once|-
TGTGCCAGTAGGCCAGGGTCTGGTGATGAAAAACTGTTTTTT
CASRPGSGDEKLFF
>TRBV6-5|TRBJ1-1|-|TRBD1
TGTGCCAGCAGTTCGGACAGGCGCACTGAAGCTTTCTTT
CASSSDRRTEAFF
>TRBV6-6|TRBJ2-1|-|-
TGTGCCAGCAGTCGTCTAGGCAATGAGCAGTTCTTC
CASSRLGNEQFF
>TRBV19|TRBJ1-4|-|-
TGTGCCAGTAGTATTGGGGCAGGGTCGGAAAAACTGTTTTTT
CASSIGAGSEKLFF
>TRBV7-3|TRBJ2-1|-|TRBD2
TGTGCCAGCAGCTTAGCGGGGGGGAACAATGAGCAGTTCTTC
CASSLAGGNNEQFF
>TRBV6-2/TRBV6-3|TRBJ2-5|-|-
TGTGCCAGCAGTTTGACTCCTCCAGAGACCCAGTACTTC
CASSLTPPETQYF
>TRBV5-6|TRBJ1-2|-|-
TGTGCCAGCATTGAGGCTGGACAAAGAAGAAGTGGCTACACCTTC
CASIEAGQRRSGYTF
>TRBV10-3|TRBJ1-1|-|TRBD1
TGTGCCATCAACCGGGACAGGGGGGACACTGAAGCTTTCTTT
CAINRDRGDTEAFF
>TRBV5-1|TRBJ2-1|-|-
TGCGCCAGCAGCGTGACTATAGGTAATGAGCAGTTCTTC
CASSVTIGNEQFF
>TRBV2|TRBJ1-5|-|-
TGTGCCAGCAGTGTGGGAGGAGGGAGGAGCAATCAGCCCCAGCATTTT
CASSVGGGRSNQPQHF
>TRBV5-1|TRBJ2-5|once|TRBD1
TGCGCCAGCAGCTTGCAGGGGGCGTTGGAGACCCAGTACTTC
CASSLQGALETQYF
>TRBV19|TRBJ1-4|once|-
TGTGCCAGTAGTCTTTCAGGGGCAAACAATGAAAAACTGTTTTTT
CASSLSGANNEKLFF
>TRBV5-1|TRBJ2-1|-|TRBD2
TGCGCCAGCAGTCCGACTAGCGGGAGTGGTAATGAGCAGTTCTTC
CASSPTSGSGNEQFF
>TRBV11-2|TRBJ2-7|few|-
TGTGCCAGCAGCTTAACCACAGGGACCGAGCAGTACTTC
CASSLTTGTEQYF
>TRBV2|TRBJ2-1|few|TRBD1
TGTGCCAGCAGTGAGGACAGGGCGGTTGAGCAGTTCTTC
CASSEDRAVEQFF
>TRBV19|TRBJ2-7|once|-
TGTGCCAGTAGTACCAACCATGCGAGGGAATTCTACGAGCAGTACTTC
CASSTNHAREFYEQYF
>TRBV28|TRBJ1-5|-|-
TGTGCCAGCAATGAGGGCAATCAGCCCCAGCATTTT
CASNEGNQPQHF
>TRBV2|TRBJ1-3|many|-
TGTGCCAGCGTCTACTCTGGAAACACCATATATTTT
CASVYSGNTIYF
>TRBV11-3|TRBJ2-3|-|TRBD2
TGTGCCAGCAGCGGACTAAAACGGGGACTAGCGGGAGGCAGAGATACGCAGTATTTT
CASSGLKRGLAGGRDTQYF
>TRBV3-1/TRBV3-2|TRBJ1-4|-|-
TGTGCCAGCTCCTTACAGGATGCTGAAAAACTGTTTTTT
CASSLQDAEKLFF
>TRBV28|TRBJ1-2|-|TRBD1
TGTGCCAGCAGTTTAACCCGGACAGGGGGCGCCGGGGATGGCTACACCTTC
CASSLTRTGGAGDGYTF
>TRBV10-3|TRBJ2-1|-|TRBD2
TGTGCCATCAACAAGCGGGAGCGGACCTACAATGAGCAGTTCTTC
CAINKRERTYNEQFF
>TRBV6-2/TRBV6-3|TRBJ2-1|-|TRBD1
TGTGCCAGCAGTTACTCCGGGACAGGGGGCGGATACAATGAGCAGTTCTTC
CASSYSGTGGGYNEQFF
>TRBV5-1|TRBJ2-3|-|TRBD2
TGCGCCAGCAGCTTGGATACTAGCGGGCTGAGCACAGATACGCAGTATTTT
CASSLDTSGLSTDTQYF
>TRBV12-3/TRBV12-4|TRBJ2-7|-|TRBD2
TGTGCCAGCAGTCTGGGACTAGCGTACGAGCAGTACTTC
CASSLGLAYEQYF
>TRBV27|TRBJ2-1|-|-
TGTGCCAGCAAGGGGACTTCAACCTACAATGAGCAGTTCTTC
CASKGTSTYNEQFF
>TRBV29-1|TRBJ2-3|-|TRBD2
TGCAGCGTTGAACCCCTAGCGGGAGGGGAAGATACGCAGTATTTT
CSVEPLAGGEDTQYF
>TRBV28|TRBJ2-5|-|TRBD2
TGTGCCAGCAGAACCAATCCGGGACTAGCGGCGTCTGAGACCCAGTACTTC
CASRTNPGLAASETQYF
>TRBV7-9|TRBJ1-3|-|TRBD1
TGTGCCAGCAGCCCGGACAGGGGTCTCTCTGGAAACACCATATATTTT
CASSPDRGLSGNTIYF
>TRBV6-5|TRBJ1-3|few|-
TGTGCCAGCATTCACAGAGCCTCGGCTGGAAACACCATATATTTT
CASIHRASAGNTIYF